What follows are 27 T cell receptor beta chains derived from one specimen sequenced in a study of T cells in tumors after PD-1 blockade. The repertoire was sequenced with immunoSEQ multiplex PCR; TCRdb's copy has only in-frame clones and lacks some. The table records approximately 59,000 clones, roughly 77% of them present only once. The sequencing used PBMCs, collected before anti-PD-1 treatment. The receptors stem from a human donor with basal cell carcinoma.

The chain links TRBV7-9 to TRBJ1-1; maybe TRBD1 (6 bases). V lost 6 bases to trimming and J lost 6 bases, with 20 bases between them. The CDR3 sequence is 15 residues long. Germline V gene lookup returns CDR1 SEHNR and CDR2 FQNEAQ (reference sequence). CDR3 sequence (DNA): TGTGCCAGCAGTCCTATTCACAGGGTGATCGCTGAAGCTTTCTTT. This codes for CASSPIHRVIAEAFF.

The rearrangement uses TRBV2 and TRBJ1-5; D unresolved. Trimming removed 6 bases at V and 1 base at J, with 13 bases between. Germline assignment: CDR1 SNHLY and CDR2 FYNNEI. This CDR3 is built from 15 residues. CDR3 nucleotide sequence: TGTGCCAGCAGCGCCAGCGAGAGGAGCAATCAGCCCCAGCATTTT. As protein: CASSASERSNQPQHF.

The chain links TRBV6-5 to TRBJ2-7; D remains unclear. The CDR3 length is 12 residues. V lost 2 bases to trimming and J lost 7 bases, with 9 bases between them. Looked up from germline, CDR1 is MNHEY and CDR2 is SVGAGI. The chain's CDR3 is CASSYGSSEQYF. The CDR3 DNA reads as TGTGCCAGCAGTTACGGATCGTCGGAGCAGTACTTC.

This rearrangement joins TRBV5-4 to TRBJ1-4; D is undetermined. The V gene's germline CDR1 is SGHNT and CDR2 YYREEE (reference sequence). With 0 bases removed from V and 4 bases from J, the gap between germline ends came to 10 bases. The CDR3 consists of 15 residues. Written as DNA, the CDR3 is TGTGCCAGCAGCTTGGGCGAGGGCCGTAATGAAAAACTGTTTTTT. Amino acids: CASSLGEGRNEKLFF.

The CDR3 protein is CASGLRGVPGNTIYF. The CDR3 bases are TGTGCTAGTGGTTTGCGGGGTGTGCCTGGAAACACCATATATTTT. The genes are TRBV12-5 and TRBJ1-3; D is undetermined. Trimming stripped 2 bases from V and 2 bases from J, with 10 bases between. Per the germline V gene, CDR1 is LGHNT and CDR2 is FRNRAP. This CDR3 has 15 amino acids.

In DNA, the CDR3 is TGTGCCAGCAGCAGATGGGCAGAGAGCAATCAGCCCCAGCATTTT. Translation gives CASSRWAESNQPQHF. This sequence joins TRBV5-6 and TRBJ1-5; D uncertain. The CDR3 extends over 15 amino acids. CDR1 is SGHDT and CDR2 is YYEEEE in the germline V gene. The V gene lost 4 bases and the J gene lost 1 base, with 12 bases spanning the gap.

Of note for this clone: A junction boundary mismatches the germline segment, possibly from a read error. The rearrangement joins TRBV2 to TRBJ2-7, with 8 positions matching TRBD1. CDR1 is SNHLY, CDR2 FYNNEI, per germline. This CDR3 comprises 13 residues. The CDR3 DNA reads TGTGCCGGCAGGGGGCCAAGCTCCTACGAGCAGTACTTC. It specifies CAGRGPSSYEQYF.

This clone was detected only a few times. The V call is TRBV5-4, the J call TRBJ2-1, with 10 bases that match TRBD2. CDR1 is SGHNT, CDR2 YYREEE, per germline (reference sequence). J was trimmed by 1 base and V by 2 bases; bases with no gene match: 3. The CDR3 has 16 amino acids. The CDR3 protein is CASSFGSGGSYNEQFF. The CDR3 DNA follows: TGTGCCAGCAGCTTCGGTAGCGGGGGGTCCTACAATGAGCAGTTCTTC.

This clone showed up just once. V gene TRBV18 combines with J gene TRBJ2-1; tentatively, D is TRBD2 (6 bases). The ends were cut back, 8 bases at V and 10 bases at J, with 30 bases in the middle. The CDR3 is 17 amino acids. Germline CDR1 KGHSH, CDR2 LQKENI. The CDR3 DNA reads TGTGCCAGCGCCAGTATTTCCGGAGGGTTCGGCACAATCGAGCAGTTCTTC. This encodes CASASISGGFGTIEQFF. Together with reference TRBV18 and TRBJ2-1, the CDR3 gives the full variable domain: NAGVMQNPRHLVRRRGQEARLRCSPMKGHSHVYWYRQLPEEGLKFMVYLQKENIIDESGMPKERFSAEFPKEGPSILRIQQVVRGDSAAYFCASASISGGFGTIEQFFGPGTRLTVL.

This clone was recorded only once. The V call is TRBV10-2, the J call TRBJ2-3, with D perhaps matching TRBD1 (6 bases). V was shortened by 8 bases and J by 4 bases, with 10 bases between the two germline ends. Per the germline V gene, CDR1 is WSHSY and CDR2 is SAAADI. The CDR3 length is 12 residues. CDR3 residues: CASHREPDTQYF. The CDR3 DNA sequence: TGCGCCAGCCACAGGGAGCCAGATACGCAGTATTTT.

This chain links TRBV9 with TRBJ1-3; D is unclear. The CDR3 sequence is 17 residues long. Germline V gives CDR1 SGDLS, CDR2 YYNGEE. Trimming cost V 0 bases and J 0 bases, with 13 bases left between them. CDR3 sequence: CASSVGAIGSSGNTIYF. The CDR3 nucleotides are TGTGCCAGCAGCGTAGGAGCAATAGGGAGCTCTGGAAACACCATATATTTT.

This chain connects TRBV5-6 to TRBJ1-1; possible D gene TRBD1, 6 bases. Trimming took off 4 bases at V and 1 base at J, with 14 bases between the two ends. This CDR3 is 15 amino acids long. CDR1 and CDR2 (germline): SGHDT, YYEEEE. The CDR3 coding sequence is TGTGCCAGCAGCAAGCTGGACAGTGGGAACACTGAAGCTTTCTTT. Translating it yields CASSKLDSGNTEAFF. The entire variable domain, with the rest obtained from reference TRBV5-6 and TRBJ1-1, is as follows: DAGVTQSPTHLIKTRGQQVTLRCSPKSGHDTVSWYQQALGQGPQFIFQYYEEEERQRGNFPDRFSGHQFPNYSSELNVNALLLGDSALYLCASSKLDSGNTEAFFGQGTRLTVV.

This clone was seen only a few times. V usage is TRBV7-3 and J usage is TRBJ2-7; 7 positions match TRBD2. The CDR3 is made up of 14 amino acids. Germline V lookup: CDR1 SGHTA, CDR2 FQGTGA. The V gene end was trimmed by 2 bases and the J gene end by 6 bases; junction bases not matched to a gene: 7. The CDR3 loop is CASSLDPTGGEQYF. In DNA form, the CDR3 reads TGTGCCAGCAGCTTAGACCCGACGGGGGGCGAGCAGTACTTC.

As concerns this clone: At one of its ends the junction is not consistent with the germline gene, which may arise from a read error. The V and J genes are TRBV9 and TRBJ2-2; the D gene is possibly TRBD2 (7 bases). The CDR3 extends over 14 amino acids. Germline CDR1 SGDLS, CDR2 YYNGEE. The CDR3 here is CARSKGGDTGELFF. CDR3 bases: TGTGCCCGCAGCAAAGGGGGGGATACCGGGGAGCTGTTTTTT.

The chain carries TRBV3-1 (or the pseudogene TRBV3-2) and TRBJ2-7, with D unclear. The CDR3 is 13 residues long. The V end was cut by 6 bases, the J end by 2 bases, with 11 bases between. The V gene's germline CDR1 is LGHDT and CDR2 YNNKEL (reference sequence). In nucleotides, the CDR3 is TGTGCCAGCAGTGTGGCAAGGACCTACGAGCAGTACTTC. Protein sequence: CASSVARTYEQYF.

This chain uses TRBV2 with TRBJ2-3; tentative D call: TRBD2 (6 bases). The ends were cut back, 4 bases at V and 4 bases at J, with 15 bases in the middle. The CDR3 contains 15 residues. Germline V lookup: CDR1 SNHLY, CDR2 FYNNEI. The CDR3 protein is CASSVGGVGADTQYF. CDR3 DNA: TGTGCCAGCAGTGTGGGCGGGGTGGGGGCAGATACGCAGTATTTT.

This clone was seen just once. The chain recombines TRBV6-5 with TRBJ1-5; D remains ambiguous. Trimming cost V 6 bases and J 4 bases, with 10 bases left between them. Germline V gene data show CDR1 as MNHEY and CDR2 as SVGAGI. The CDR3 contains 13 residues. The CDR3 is CASRDQINQPQHF. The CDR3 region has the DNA TGTGCCAGCAGAGATCAGATAAATCAGCCCCAGCATTTT.

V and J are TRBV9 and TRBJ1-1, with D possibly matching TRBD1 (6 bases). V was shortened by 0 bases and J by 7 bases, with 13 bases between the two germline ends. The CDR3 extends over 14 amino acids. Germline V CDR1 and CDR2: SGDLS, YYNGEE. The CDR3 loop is CASSVVSQGGEAFF. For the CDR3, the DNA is TGTGCCAGCAGCGTAGTCTCACAGGGTGGTGAAGCTTTCTTT.

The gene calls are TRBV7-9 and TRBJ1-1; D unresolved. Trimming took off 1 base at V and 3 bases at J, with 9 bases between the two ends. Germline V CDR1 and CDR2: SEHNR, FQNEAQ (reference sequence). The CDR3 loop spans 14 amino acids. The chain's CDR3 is CASSLGRRDTEAFF. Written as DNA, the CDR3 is TGTGCCAGCAGCTTAGGCAGGAGGGACACTGAAGCTTTCTTT.

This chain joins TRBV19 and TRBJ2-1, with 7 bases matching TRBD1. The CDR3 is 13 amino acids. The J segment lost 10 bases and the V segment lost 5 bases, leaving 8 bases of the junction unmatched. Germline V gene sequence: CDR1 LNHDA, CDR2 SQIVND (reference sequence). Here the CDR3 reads CASSEQGPREQFF. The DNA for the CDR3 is TGTGCCAGTAGTGAACAGGGGCCCAGGGAGCAGTTCTTC.

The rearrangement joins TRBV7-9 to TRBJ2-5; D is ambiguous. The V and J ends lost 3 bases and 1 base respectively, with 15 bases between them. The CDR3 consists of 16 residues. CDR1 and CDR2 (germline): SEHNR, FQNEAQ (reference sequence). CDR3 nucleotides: TGTGCCAGCAGCTTTGTCTCCGGGCATACCCAAGAGACCCAGTACTTC. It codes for CASSFVSGHTQETQYF.

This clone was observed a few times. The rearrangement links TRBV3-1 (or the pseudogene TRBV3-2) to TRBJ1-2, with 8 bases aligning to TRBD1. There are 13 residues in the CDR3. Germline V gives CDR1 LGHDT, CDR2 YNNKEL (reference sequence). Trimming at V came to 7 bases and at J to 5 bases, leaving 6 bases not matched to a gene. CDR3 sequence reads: CASNGQGAYGYTF. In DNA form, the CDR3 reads TGTGCCAGCAACGGACAGGGAGCGTATGGCTACACCTTC.

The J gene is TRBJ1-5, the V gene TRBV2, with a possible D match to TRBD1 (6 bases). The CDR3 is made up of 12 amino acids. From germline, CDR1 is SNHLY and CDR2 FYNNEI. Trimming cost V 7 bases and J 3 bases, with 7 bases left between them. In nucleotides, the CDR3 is TGTGCCAGCAACAGGGCCAATCAGCCCCAGCATTTT. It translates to CASNRANQPQHF. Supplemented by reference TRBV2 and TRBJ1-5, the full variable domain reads EPEVTQTPSHQVTQMGQEVILRCVPISNHLYFYWYRQILGQKVEFLVSFYNNEISEKSEIFDDQFSVERPDGSNFTLKIRSTKLEDSAMYFCASNRANQPQHFGDGTRLSIL.

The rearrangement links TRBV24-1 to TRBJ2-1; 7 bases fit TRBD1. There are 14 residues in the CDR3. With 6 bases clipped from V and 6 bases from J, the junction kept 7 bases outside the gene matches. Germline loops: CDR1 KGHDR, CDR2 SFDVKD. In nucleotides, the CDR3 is TGTGCCACCAGTTCTACAGGGGTCGGCAATGAGCAGTTCTTC. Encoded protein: CATSSTGVGNEQFF.

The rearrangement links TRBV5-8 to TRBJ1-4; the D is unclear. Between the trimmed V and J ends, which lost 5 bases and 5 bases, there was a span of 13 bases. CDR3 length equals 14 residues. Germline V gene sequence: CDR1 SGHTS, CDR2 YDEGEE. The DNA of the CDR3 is TGTGCCAGCAGTCCGACCTTCCGAAATGAAAAACTGTTTTTT. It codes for CASSPTFRNEKLFF.

This chain's CDR3 is CASSIAQDRGHEQFF. CDR3 sequence (DNA): TGTGCCAGTAGTATAGCTCAGGACAGGGGCCATGAGCAGTTCTTC. The chain carries TRBV19 and TRBJ2-1, with TRBD1 matching over 9 bases. Germline V gene sequence: CDR1 LNHDA, CDR2 SQIVND (reference sequence). The V and J ends lost 1 base and 8 bases, in that order; junction bases with no gene match: 6. The CDR3 covers 15 residues.

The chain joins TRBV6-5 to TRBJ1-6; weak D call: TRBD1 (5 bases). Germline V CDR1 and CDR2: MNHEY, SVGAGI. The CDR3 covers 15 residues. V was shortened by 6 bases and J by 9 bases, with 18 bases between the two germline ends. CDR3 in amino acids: CASRRDRDMSSPLHF. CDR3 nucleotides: TGTGCCAGCAGGCGGGACCGCGATATGAGTTCACCCCTCCACTTT.